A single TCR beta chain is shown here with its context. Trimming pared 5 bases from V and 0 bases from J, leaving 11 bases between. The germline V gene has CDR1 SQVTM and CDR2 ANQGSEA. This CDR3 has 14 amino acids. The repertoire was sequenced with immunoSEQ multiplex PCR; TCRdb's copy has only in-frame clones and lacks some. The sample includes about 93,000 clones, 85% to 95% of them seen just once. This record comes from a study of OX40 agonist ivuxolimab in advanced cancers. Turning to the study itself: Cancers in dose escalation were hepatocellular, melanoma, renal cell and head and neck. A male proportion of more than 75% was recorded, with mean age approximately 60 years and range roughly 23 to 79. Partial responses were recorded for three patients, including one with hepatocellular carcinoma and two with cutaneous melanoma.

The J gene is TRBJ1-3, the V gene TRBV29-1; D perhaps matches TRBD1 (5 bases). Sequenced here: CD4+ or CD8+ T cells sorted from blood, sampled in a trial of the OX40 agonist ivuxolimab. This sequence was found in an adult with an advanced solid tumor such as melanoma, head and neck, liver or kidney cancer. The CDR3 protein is CSVLGRDSGNTIYF. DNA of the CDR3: TGCAGCGTTTTGGGACGGGACTCTGGAAACACCATATATTTT. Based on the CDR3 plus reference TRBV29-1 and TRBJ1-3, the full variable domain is SAVISQKPSRDICQRGTSLTIQCQVDSQVTMMFWYRQQPGQSLTLIATANQGSEATYESGFVIDKFPISRPNLTFSTLTVSNMSPEDSSIYLCSVLGRDSGNTIYFGEGSWLTVV.